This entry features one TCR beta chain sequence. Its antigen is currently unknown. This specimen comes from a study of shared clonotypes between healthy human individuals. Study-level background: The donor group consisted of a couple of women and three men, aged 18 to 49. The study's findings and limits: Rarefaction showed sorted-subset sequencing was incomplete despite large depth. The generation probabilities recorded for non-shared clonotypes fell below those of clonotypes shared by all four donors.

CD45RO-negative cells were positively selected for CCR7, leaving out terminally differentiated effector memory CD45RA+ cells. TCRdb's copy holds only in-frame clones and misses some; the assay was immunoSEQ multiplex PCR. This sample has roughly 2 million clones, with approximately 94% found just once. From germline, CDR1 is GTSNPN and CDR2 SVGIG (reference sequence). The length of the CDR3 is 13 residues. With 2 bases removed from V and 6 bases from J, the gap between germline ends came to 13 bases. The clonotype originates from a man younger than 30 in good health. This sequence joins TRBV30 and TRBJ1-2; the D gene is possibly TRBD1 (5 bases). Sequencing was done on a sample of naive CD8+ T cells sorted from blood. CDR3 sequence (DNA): TGTGCCTGGAGTTATGGGGGGATCGATGGCTACACCTTC. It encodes CAWSYGGIDGYTF.